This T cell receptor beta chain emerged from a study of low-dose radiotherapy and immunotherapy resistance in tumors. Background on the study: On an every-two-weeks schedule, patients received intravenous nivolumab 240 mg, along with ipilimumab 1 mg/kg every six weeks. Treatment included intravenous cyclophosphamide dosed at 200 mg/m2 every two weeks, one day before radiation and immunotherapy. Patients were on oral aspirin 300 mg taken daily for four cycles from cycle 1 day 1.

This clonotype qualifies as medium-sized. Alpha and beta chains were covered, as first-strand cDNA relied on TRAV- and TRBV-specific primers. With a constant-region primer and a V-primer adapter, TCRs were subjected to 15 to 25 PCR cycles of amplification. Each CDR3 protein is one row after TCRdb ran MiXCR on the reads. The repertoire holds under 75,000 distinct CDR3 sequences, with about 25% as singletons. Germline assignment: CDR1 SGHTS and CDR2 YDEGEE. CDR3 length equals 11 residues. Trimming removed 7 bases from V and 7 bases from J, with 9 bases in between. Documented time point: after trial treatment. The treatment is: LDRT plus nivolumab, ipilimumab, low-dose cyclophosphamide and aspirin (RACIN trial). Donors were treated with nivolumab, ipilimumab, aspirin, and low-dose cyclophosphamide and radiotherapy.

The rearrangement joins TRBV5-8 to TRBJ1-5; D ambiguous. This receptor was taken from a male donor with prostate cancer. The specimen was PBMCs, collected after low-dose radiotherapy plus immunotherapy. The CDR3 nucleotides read TGTGCCAGCGCCGAGCTCCAGCCCCAGCATTTT. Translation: CASAELQPQHF.